The 6 T cell receptor beta chains below all came from one sample that was sequenced in a study of blood T cell repertoires in COVID-19. TCRdb's table, derived via immunoSEQ multiplex PCR, lists solely in-frame clones and lacks some. The repertoire holds more than 45,000 clones, roughly 84% seen once, with roughly a tenth in the top ten. The sequenced sample consisted of peripheral blood. The receptors stem from a man older than 75 with COVID-19, enrolled during active disease.

This sequence joins TRBV19 and TRBJ1-4, with D perhaps matching TRBD1 (5 bases). This CDR3 is 14 amino acids long. Germline CDR1 reads LNHDA; CDR2 reads SQIVND (reference sequence). V gave up 9 bases and J gave up 4 bases, with 15 bases separating them. This CDR3 reads CARNPGHLNEKLFF. DNA of the CDR3: TGTGCCAGAAACCCCGGACACCTTAATGAAAAACTGTTTTTT.

The J gene is TRBJ1-2, the V gene TRBV5-1, with D tentatively TRBD1 (6 bases). The V end was cut by 1 base, the J end by 5 bases, with 12 bases between. This CDR3 spans 14 amino acids. Germline-derived CDR1 and CDR2 are SGHRS and YFSETQ. CDR3 sequence reads: CASSLQGGPYGYTF. Written as DNA, the CDR3 is TGCGCCAGCAGCTTGCAAGGGGGACCGTATGGCTACACCTTC.

The rearrangement uses TRBV2 and TRBJ1-6; 8 bases match TRBD1. CDR1 and CDR2 (germline): SNHLY, FYNNEI. The CDR3 consists of 13 residues. After removal of 7 bases from V and 7 bases from J, the junction contained 3 bases not matched to a gene. The CDR3 sequence: CASKRQGNSPLHF. The CDR3 DNA sequence: TGTGCCAGCAAACGACAGGGGAATTCACCCCTCCACTTT.

V gene TRBV9 combines with J gene TRBJ2-1; D not certain. The CDR3 is 13 residues long. Between the trimmed V and J ends, which lost 4 bases and 2 bases, there was a span of 7 bases. Germline V gene sequence: CDR1 SGDLS, CDR2 YYNGEE. The CDR3 sequence: CASSTGTYNEQFF. For the CDR3, the DNA is TGTGCCAGCAGCACCGGTACCTACAATGAGCAGTTCTTC.

This clone was seen just once. The CDR3 is CASSFWGRANEKLFF. The CDR3 nucleotides are TGTGCCAGCAGCTTCTGGGGCCGGGCTAATGAAAAACTGTTTTTT. The J gene is TRBJ1-4, the V gene TRBV5-6, with D maybe TRBD1 (5 bases). The germline V gene has CDR1 SGHDT and CDR2 YYEEEE. V was pared by 2 bases and J by 3 bases, with 11 bases between. The CDR3 covers 15 residues.

The chain employs TRBV9 and TRBJ2-2, with a possible D match to TRBD2 (5 bases). The CDR3 is 16 amino acids. V lost 3 bases, J lost 2 bases, and 14 bases lay in between. Germline CDR1 reads SGDLS; CDR2 reads YYNGEE. The CDR3 reads CASSGGGGFNTGELFF. The CDR3 DNA reads as TGTGCCAGCAGCGGTGGTGGAGGTTTCAACACCGGGGAGCTGTTTTTT.